This T cell receptor beta chain was sequenced during a study of regulatory T cells in long-lasting Graves disease (dated by TCRdb to about 2021). Looking at the study overall: Newly diagnosed Graves' disease patients had taken antithyroid drugs for less than 3 months. This study used TCR sequencing and RNA sequencing of peripheral blood to compare persistent Graves' disease patients against newly diagnosed Graves' disease patients. The study took place in China and was registered as a clinical trial. TCR sequencing covered roughly 13 persistent and some 20 newly diagnosed Graves' disease patients, some 33 samples in total.

CDR1 and CDR2, looked up from the germline V gene (reference sequence), are LNHNV and YYDKDF. The CDR3 numbers 16 residues from cysteine through phenylalanine. The kept DNA is CDR3 alone, 48 bases in frame from the first base. At the junction V is shortened by 2 bases and J by 5 bases; bases outside the gene matches: 5. The method was multiplex PCR. Sequencing relied on an Illumina HiSeq 4000. TCR beta libraries were built with iRepertoire HTBI primers and Arm-PCR amplification of CDR3 regions. Gel purification was performed on PCR products prior to sequencing. As for the original processing: Gene usage analysis of CDR3 amino acid clonotypes relied on the approximately 60 TRBV and 15 or so TRBJ segments identified across samples. COPE and FqMerger were used to merge filtered high-quality paired reads into contigs. BLAST was used to align contigs to the IMGT TRBV, TRBD and TRBJ reference genes, and CDR3 was defined following IMGT. Any clonotype with a frequency above 0.1% was classified as a highly expanded clone. Repertoire diversity was measured by Shannon entropy, and V-J evenness by the Gini coefficient. Public clonotypes were defined as clonotypes shared by more than one individual. In TCRdb, the public reads were trimmed at Q25 with fastp and aligned with MiXCR, with productive beta chains retained. A single entry per CDR3 protein holds the most common genes and DNA from its merged rows. The V and J calls were not made by the authors but by TCRdb's processing. The sample contains 510,000 or so distinct CDR3 sequences, more than 10% of them found a single time. The ten largest clones represent 8.9% of the sample.

Broad study findings and their caveats: Persistent disease showed preferential use of TRBV28, TRBJ1-2 and TRBJ2-5, whereas newly diagnosed disease favored TRBV20-1 and TRBJ2-1. Persistent patients shared more public clonotypes among themselves (around 2,700) than newly diagnosed patients did (about 970). The authors acknowledged the small sample size as a limitation that may reduce accuracy. Because the primary lesion, thyroid tissue, could not be accessed, the study looked at peripheral blood alone. Persistent Graves' disease patients showed lower TCR Shannon entropy and fewer highly expanded clones than newly diagnosed patients, suggesting clonal expansion. Sequencing and analysis were restricted to the TCR beta chain.

In the case of this clonotype: Its binding antigen is unknown. No base qualities exist here, and no much larger clone lies one base off it.

This specimen's time point label, per the study, means: newly diagnosed GD, antithyroid drugs for less than 3 months. RNA was extracted from PBMCs in TRIzol for both TCR sequencing and RNA sequencing. Graves' disease was diagnosed according to American Thyroid Association guidelines. Patients were recruited from an endocrinology department in Xi'an, China. Each patient gave 8.5 to 9.5 milliliters of peripheral blood, collected in an EDTA anticoagulant tube. Ficoll Paque Plus density gradient separation was used to isolate PBMCs, and no additional T cell sorting was done. RNA quality was checked with an Agilent 2100 Bioanalyzer and agarose gel, and concentration with a NanoDrop 2000. This sample was shared with a second study, whose subject was T cells in Graves' hyperthyroidism and ophthalmopathy. Per that second paper: A patient counted as having stable Graves' hyperthyroidism if no progression to ophthalmopathy occurred over 18 months of follow-up. Hyperthyroidism patients were newly diagnosed, had a disease duration of under 2 months, and were aged 18 to 65 years. The study excluded patients with uncontrolled infections, other autoimmune diseases, pregnancy or lactation. Diagnoses were established on the basis of clinical symptoms, serum thyroxine and TRAb, thyroid ultrasound, and orbital computed tomography. The first round of RT-PCR for the TCR CDR3 was performed with the HTBI primer set and the Qiagen OneStep RT-PCR kit. Most expanded thyroid clonotypes (frequency above 0.001) were also detected in blood, a finding suggesting that blood repertoires may reflect thyroid immune responses. Ophthalmopathy was separated from stable hyperthyroidism by a 13 V-J signature model, with approximately 89% sensitivity and around 81% specificity obtained in cross-validation and 80%/75% obtained in testing. In validation, the model predicted progression to ophthalmopathy with roughly 70% sensitivity and roughly 75% specificity, a median of approximately 6.5 months before onset. A discovery cohort of 95 to 100 patients, 43 with Graves' ophthalmopathy and under 60 with stable Graves' hyperthyroidism, was used to find distinguishing TCR V-J signatures. Whether ophthalmopathy could be predicted prospectively was tested in an independent validation cohort made up of under 20 hyperthyroidism patients plus 17 patients who later progressed to ophthalmopathy. The roughly 100 discovery patients were divided at random into training and test sets in a 7:3 ratio. Thyroid tissue and blood T-cell repertoires from several Graves' hyperthyroidism patients were also compared in the study. After blood sampling, hyperthyroidism patients were treated with methimazole at a starting dose of 30 mg daily, and ophthalmopathy patients were treated with high-dose intravenous methylprednisolone. Libraries were constructed in a second round of multiplex PCR, after which size selection and purification were carried out. Libraries were sequenced paired-end with 100 bp reads on an Illumina HiSeq2000. SOAPnuke was used to process the raw data, removing reads that contained adapters or uncalled bases, had a mean Phred below 15, or lacked an exact match to the constant primer or identifier. COPE v1.2.5 was used to merge high-quality paired reads, and clonotypes were defined as unique nucleotide sequences. MiTCR v1.1 was used to align the clonotypes against IMGT TRBV, TRBD and TRBJ reference segments. Only V-J combinations with frequency above 0.0001, covering approximately 99% of repertoires, were analysed. The TCS score was defined as the ratio of F50 (clonal expansion) to E x V (chaos), calculated using BLOSUM62-based TCRdist between CDR3 peptides within each V-J. Welch's t-statistics and random forest reduced roughly 530 V-J features to about 12, which were used in a naive Bayes classifier (R e1071). No statistical method was used to set the sample size in advance, and investigators knew the group allocation. The paper reports TCR Vbeta CDR3 sequencing of some 140 peripheral blood samples: approximately 43 ophthalmopathy, about 75 hyperthyroidism and around 17 progressor patients.

The TCR sequence derives from a woman in her 30s with Graves disease. Donor details come from another sample of the same person, matched by shared clones. This specimen was peripheral blood mononuclear cells (PBMCs), taken at new diagnosis, from a patient treated with antithyroid drugs. This chain is built from TRBV15 and TRBJ2-5, and TRBD2 aligns with 13 junction nucleotides. The nucleotides read TGTGCCACCAGCAGACTTACTAGCGGGAGGGTCGAGACCCAGTACTTC. This gives the protein CATSRLTSGRVETQYF. Beyond the CDR3, the reference TRBV15 and TRBJ2-5 genes provide the residues; the full variable domain reads: DAMVIQNPRYQVTQFGKPVTLSCSQTLNHNVMYWYQQKSSQAPKLLFHYYDKDFNNEADTPDNFQSRRPNTSFCFLDIRSPGLGDTAMYLCATSRLTSGRVETQYFGPGTRLLVL.